The clone carrying this T cell receptor beta chain appeared many times. The antigen is undetermined. The TCRbeta library incorporated unique molecular identifiers. One entry per CDR3 protein, called by TCRdb with MiXCR from the PCR reads. The sample consists of about 16,000 distinct CDR3 sequences, just over 5% of them appearing once. The data are from a study of T-cell reconstitution after alpha-beta-depleted transplantation in children. Study-level points and caveats: The high TCRbeta diversity at day 60 in some patients came from surviving recipient T cells and thymic progenitors. One year post-transplant, T-cell counts and diversity were largely derived from T cells produced anew. There were reportedly several hundred expanded graft clones from which alpha-beta T cells came about two months after transplant.

The CDR3 contains 16 residues. V gave up 1 base and J gave up 2 bases, with 15 bases separating them. The germline V gene encodes CDR1 SGHVS and CDR2 FQNEAQ. This TCR was recovered from a boy younger than 18 with acute lymphoblastic leukemia, due to receive a stem cell transplant. The gene calls are TRBV7-8 and TRBJ2-7; D not resolved. Sample: PBMCs, taken before TCRalphabeta/CD19-depleted stem cell transplant. For the CDR3, the DNA is TGTGCCAGCAGCTTAGGGGCGGCGGACGAAACCTACGAGCAGTACTTC. Translating it yields CASSLGAADETYEQYF.